The next 30 T cell receptor beta chains were all read from a single sample in a study of graft-versus-host responses after intestinal transplantation. This table comes from immunoSEQ multiplex PCR, and its TCRdb copy is limited to in-frame clones, with some not included. The sample consists of around 100,000 clones, 91% of them appearing once. For these TCRs, the target antigens are not known. Here the sequenced sample was unstimulated CD4+ T cells sorted from spleen or lymph node cells, taken before transplant. The receptors were sampled from a human donor who was the organ donor for an intestinal transplant.

The V call is TRBV10-3, the J call TRBJ2-6, with 8 bases fitting TRBD1. Unmatched junction bases numbered 3, after V lost 6 bases and J lost 2 bases. The CDR3 covers 15 residues. Germline-derived CDR1 and CDR2 are ENHRY and SYGVKD. CDR3 nucleotides: TGTGCCATCAGGGCAGGGGGCACTGGGGCCAACGTCCTGACTTTC. Protein product: CAIRAGGTGANVLTF.

The chain employs TRBV10-3 and TRBJ2-7, with D tentatively TRBD1 (6 bases). Per germline, CDR1 ENHRY and CDR2 SYGVKD. The V end lost 1 base, the J end lost 1 base, and 8 bases lay between the germline ends. The CDR3 loop spans 14 amino acids. In DNA, the CDR3 is TGTGCCATCAGTGAGTTAGGGGGATCCTACGAGCAGTACTTC. Its translation: CAISELGGSYEQYF.

The chain links TRBV30 to TRBJ1-1; D is perhaps TRBD1 (6 bases). The V and J ends lost 2 bases and 2 bases respectively, with 9 bases between them. Germline-derived CDR1 and CDR2 are GTSNPN and SVGIG (reference sequence). The CDR3 is 13 amino acids. CDR3 coding DNA: TGTGCCTGGAGTAAACAGGGAAACACTGAAGCTTTCTTT. Its translation: CAWSKQGNTEAFF.

The chain recombines TRBV18 with TRBJ1-4, with 7 nucleotides matching TRBD1. The CDR3 is made up of 15 amino acids. After removal of 3 bases from V and 0 bases from J, the junction contained 1 base not matched to a gene. CDR1 and CDR2 from the germline V gene are KGHSH and LQKENI. The CDR3: CASSPQGATNEKLFF. CDR3 in DNA: TGTGCCAGCTCACCCCAGGGGGCAACTAATGAAAAACTGTTTTTT.

This chain joins TRBV19 and TRBJ1-2; tentatively, D is TRBD1 (6 bases). There are 13 residues in the CDR3. V was trimmed by 8 bases and J by 4 bases, leaving 14 bases between them. Germline CDR1 LNHDA, CDR2 SQIVND (reference sequence). The CDR3 region has the DNA TGTGCCAGTGAACTACAGGGCGGCTATGGCTACACCTTC. Its protein is CASELQGGYGYTF. The complete variable domain, with remaining parts taken from reference TRBV19 and TRBJ1-2, reads DGGITQSPKYLFRKEGQNVTLSCEQNLNHDAMYWYRQDPGQGLRLIYYSQIVNDFQKGDIAEGYSVSREKKESFPLTVTSAQKNPTAFYLCASELQGGYGYTFGSGTRLTVV.

This chain joins TRBV30 and TRBJ1-5; D unresolved. The CDR3 totals 12 residues. In germline, CDR1 is GTSNPN, CDR2 SVGIG (reference sequence). Trimming took 1 base from V and 4 from J, leaving 5 bases between them. CDR3 sequence (DNA): TGTGCCTGGAGTGGAGGAAATCAGCCCCAGCATTTT. It encodes CAWSGGNQPQHF.

This clone was observed a single time. The gene calls are TRBV30 and TRBJ1-6; weak D call: TRBD1 (5 bases). The CDR3 spans 13 residues. V gave up 3 bases and J gave up 9 bases, with 12 bases separating them. Germline values: CDR1 GTSNPN, CDR2 SVGIG (reference sequence). The DNA for the CDR3 is TGTGCCTGGAGCTCCTGGGGCAGTTCACCCCTCCACTTT. Translating gives CAWSSWGSSPLHF.

The V gene is TRBV18, the J gene TRBJ2-5, with D perhaps TRBD1 (6 bases). This CDR3 has 14 amino acids. Per the germline V gene, CDR1 is KGHSH and CDR2 is LQKENI. Between the trimmed V and J ends, which lost 5 bases and 6 bases, there was a span of 16 bases. CDR3 nucleotide sequence: TGTGCCAGCTCATCAAATCTCGGGACAAAGACCCAGTACTTC. This sequence encodes CASSSNLGTKTQYF.

The V and J genes are TRBV11-2 and TRBJ1-1; the D gene is possibly TRBD1 (5 bases). Per germline, CDR1 SGHAT and CDR2 FQNNGV. Between the trimmed V and J ends, which lost 3 bases and 0 bases, there was a span of 20 bases. This CDR3 region has 18 residues. CDR3 DNA sequence: TGTGCCAGCAGCTTGGACATACCCTACCAGGTAATGAACACTGAAGCTTTCTTT. Translated: CASSLDIPYQVMNTEAFF.

The chain employs TRBV28 and TRBJ1-4; 8 nucleotides match TRBD1. The germline V gene has CDR1 MDHEN and CDR2 SYDVKM. Trimming took 1 base from V and 5 from J; bases not matched to a gene: 0. The length of the CDR3 is 14 residues. The CDR3 protein is CASSLYRGNEKLFF. The CDR3 bases are TGTGCCAGCAGTTTATACAGGGGGAATGAAAAACTGTTTTTT.

The rearrangement uses TRBV7-2 and TRBJ1-5; the D gene is possibly TRBD1 (5 bases). V shed 1 base and J shed 4 bases, with 11 bases lying between them. CDR3 length: 15 residues. Per germline, CDR1 SGHTA and CDR2 FQGNSA. In DNA form, the CDR3 reads TGTGCCAGCAGCTTAGTTCATGCAGGGAATCAGCCCCAGCATTTT. It translates to CASSLVHAGNQPQHF.

The DNA of the CDR3 is TGTGCCAGCAGTTACTCCACTAGCTTAGAGACCCAGTACTTC. This gives the protein CASSYSTSLETQYF. V usage is TRBV6-5 and J usage is TRBJ2-5, with D possibly matching TRBD2 (6 bases). The V end was cut by 0 bases, the J end by 4 bases, with 9 bases between. The germline V gene encodes CDR1 MNHEY and CDR2 SVGAGI. CDR3 length: 14 amino acids.

This clone was observed a single time. The J gene is TRBJ2-3, the V gene TRBV19; 11 bases line up with TRBD2. CDR1 is LNHDA and CDR2 is SQIVND in the germline V gene (reference sequence). After removal of 4 bases from V and 1 base from J, the junction contained 7 bases not matched to a gene. The CDR3 contains 17 residues. CDR3 sequence: CASSRGLAGGGTDTQYF. CDR3 DNA: TGTGCCAGTAGTAGGGGGCTAGCGGGGGGTGGCACAGATACGCAGTATTTT.

This chain connects TRBV5-1 to TRBJ1-2; D unresolved. The germline gives CDR1 SGHRS, CDR2 YFSETQ. V shed 2 bases and J shed 2 bases, with 7 bases lying between them. The CDR3 is 13 amino acids. For the CDR3, the DNA is TGCGCCAGCAGCTTAAGGGAGAACTATGGCTACACCTTC. It specifies CASSLRENYGYTF.

CDR3 coding DNA: TGTGCCAGCAGCTTAGGAGCGGGACAGGTCTACTACGAGCAGTACTTC. It codes for CASSLGAGQVYYEQYF. The chain joins TRBV11-2 to TRBJ2-7; D perhaps matches TRBD1 (8 bases). The ends were cut back, 1 base at V and 3 bases at J, with 16 bases in the middle. The CDR3 loop spans 16 amino acids. Germline V lookup: CDR1 SGHAT, CDR2 FQNNGV.

This chain uses TRBV5-1 with TRBJ1-6; 7 bases align to TRBD1. The CDR3 is 17 amino acids. The V segment lost 2 bases and the J segment 0 bases; nucleotides outside the gene matches: 5. CDR1 is SGHRS and CDR2 is YFSETQ in the germline V gene. CDR3 residues: CASSLRQGISYNSPLHF. The CDR3 bases are TGCGCCAGCAGCTTAAGACAGGGAATCTCCTATAATTCACCCCTCCACTTT. The whole variable domain, filled in from reference TRBV5-1 and TRBJ1-6, reads KAGVTQTPRYLIKTRGQQVTLSCSPISGHRSVSWYQQTPGQGLQFLFEYFSETQRNKGNFPGRFSGRQFSNSRSEMNVSTLELGDSALYLCASSLRQGISYNSPLHFGNGTRLTVT.

The chain links TRBV6-5 to TRBJ2-7, with 7 bases aligning to TRBD2. V lost 7 bases to trimming and J lost 1 base; unmatched junction nucleotides: 7. The germline V gene has CDR1 MNHEY and CDR2 SVGAGI. The CDR3 covers 14 residues. The CDR3 protein is CASIRGGGSYEQYF. As DNA, the CDR3 is TGTGCCAGCATCCGGGGCGGGGGTTCCTACGAGCAGTACTTC.

V and J are TRBV7-3 and TRBJ2-1; 7 positions agree with TRBD2. The CDR3 is 16 amino acids. Unmatched junction bases numbered 11, after V lost 6 bases and J lost 3 bases. From germline, CDR1 is SGHTA and CDR2 FQGTGA. The chain's CDR3 is CASSAGGGRSYNEQFF. The CDR3 bases are TGTGCCAGCAGTGCGGGCGGGGGTAGAAGCTACAATGAGCAGTTCTTC.

This clone was detected a few times. This chain joins TRBV7-9 and TRBJ1-1; 7 bases fit TRBD1. Germline V lookup: CDR1 SEHNR, CDR2 FQNEAQ (reference sequence). This CDR3 is 12 amino acids long. V was clipped by 5 bases and J by 7 bases; unmatched bases: 4. This CDR3 reads CASSRTGGEAFF. CDR3 in DNA: TGTGCCAGCAGCCGGACAGGAGGTGAAGCTTTCTTT. The full variable domain, completed using reference TRBV7-9 and TRBJ1-1, is DTGVSQNPRHKITKRGQNVTFRCDPISEHNRLYWYRQTLGQGPEFLTYFQNEAQLEKSRLLSDRFSAERPKGSFSTLEIQRTEQGDSAMYLCASSRTGGEAFFGQGTRLTVV.

This chain connects TRBV19 to TRBJ1-1, with 8 bases identical to TRBD1. The CDR3 has 16 amino acids. Per germline, CDR1 LNHDA and CDR2 SQIVND (reference sequence). V shed 9 bases, J shed 4 bases, and the junction held 16 bases outside the gene matches. The CDR3 here is CASWPGTGYSGTEAFF. CDR3 nucleotides: TGTGCCAGCTGGCCTGGGACAGGCTATTCGGGCACTGAAGCTTTCTTT.

This chain connects TRBV18 to TRBJ2-7, with D tentatively TRBD2 (6 bases). The CDR3 totals 15 residues. V was trimmed by 4 bases and J by 6 bases, leaving 19 bases between them. Germline values: CDR1 KGHSH, CDR2 LQKENI. This CDR3 is CASSQGLREFTEQYF. Written as DNA, the CDR3 is TGTGCCAGCTCACAAGGCCTTCGGGAGTTCACCGAGCAGTACTTC.

The chain joins TRBV6-1 to TRBJ1-2, with 8 bases identical to TRBD1. This CDR3 is built from 14 residues. With 5 bases clipped from V and 8 bases from J, the junction kept 10 bases outside the gene matches. Germline V gene lookup returns CDR1 MNHNS and CDR2 SASEGT. The CDR3 sequence is CASSKTPGGWGYTF. The CDR3 nucleotides read TGTGCCAGCAGTAAGACTCCAGGGGGCTGGGGCTACACCTTC.

Comments on this clone: The sample carries other DNA sequences with the same CDR3. The chain is built from TRBV7-2 and TRBJ2-7, with D unclear. The length of the CDR3 is 11 residues. Trimming left V 6 bases short and J 3 bases short, with 6 bases between. Germline V gene data show CDR1 as SGHTA and CDR2 as FQGNSA. CDR3: CASSPGYEQYF. Written as DNA, the CDR3 is TGTGCCAGCAGTCCCGGCTACGAGCAGTACTTC. Drawing the rest from reference TRBV7-2 and TRBJ2-7, the complete variable domain is GAGVSQSPSNKVTEKGKDVELRCDPISGHTALYWYRQSLGQGLEFLIYFQGNSAPDKSGLPSDRFSAERTGGSVSTLTIQRTQQEDSAVYLCASSPGYEQYFGPGTRLTVT.

A single count supports this clone. V is TRBV5-1 and J is TRBJ2-7; 9 bases agree with TRBD2. In germline, CDR1 is SGHRS, CDR2 YFSETQ. The CDR3 consists of 13 residues. Germline trimming cut 4 bases from V and 7 bases from J; bases unmatched to any gene: 6. DNA for the CDR3: TGCGCCAGCAGCCGAGGACTAGCGAGGGAGCAGTACTTC. This encodes CASSRGLAREQYF.

This chain uses TRBV29-1 with TRBJ2-1, with D perhaps matching TRBD2 (7 bases). CDR1 is SQVTM and CDR2 is ANQGSEA in the germline V gene. V dropped 4 bases and J dropped 4 bases, with 11 bases sitting between them. This CDR3 region has 13 residues. Here the CDR3 reads CSVAGGLYNEQFF. The CDR3 DNA follows: TGCAGCGTTGCGGGGGGCCTTTACAATGAGCAGTTCTTC.

The chain has TRBV10-3 and TRBJ1-5; 8 nucleotides line up with TRBD1. CDR1 is ENHRY, CDR2 SYGVKD, per germline. The length of the CDR3 is 17 residues. Losses at the gene ends were 6 bases for V and 2 bases for J; bases not matched to a gene: 12. Here the CDR3 reads CAISKTGAVIGNQPQHF. The CDR3 DNA reads as TGTGCCATCAGCAAGACAGGGGCTGTAATCGGCAATCAGCCCCAGCATTTT.

Turning to this clone: Germline and junction disagree at one end, which may indicate a read error. Other nucleotide sequences from this sample produce the same CDR3. V is TRBV7-3 and J is TRBJ1-6; D remains ambiguous. The CDR3 sequence is 14 residues long. Germline CDR1 reads SGHTA; CDR2 reads FQGTGA. In nucleotides, the CDR3 is TGCGCCAGCAGCTTAAGGGCCAGATATTCACCCCTCCACTTT. Translation gives CASSLRARYSPLHF.

V usage is TRBV6-4 and J usage is TRBJ1-6; no clear D gene. The ends were cut back, 4 bases at V and 5 bases at J, with 9 bases in the middle. Germline assignment: CDR1 MRHNA and CDR2 SNTAGT. This CDR3 has 14 amino acids. The CDR3 protein is CASSVQPDNSPLHF. The CDR3 region has the DNA TGTGCCAGCAGTGTACAGCCCGATAATTCACCCCTCCACTTT.

The chain has TRBV28 and TRBJ1-1, with TRBD1 matching over 7 bases. The CDR3 has 14 amino acids. V gave up 7 bases and J gave up 1 base; unmatched junction bases: 6. CDR1 and CDR2 (germline): MDHEN, SYDVKM. This CDR3 reads CASTRWTGNTEAFF. Here the CDR3 DNA reads TGTGCCAGCACCCGATGGACAGGGAACACTGAAGCTTTCTTT.

A word on this clone: One end of the junction is discordant with germline, which a read error may explain. This chain links TRBV18 with TRBJ1-2, with 8 nucleotides matching TRBD1. Germline V lookup: CDR1 KGHSH, CDR2 LQKENI. The CDR3 is 15 residues long. CDR3 DNA: TGTGCCAGCTCACCGTACAGGGGGAAAGGGGATGGCCACACCTTC. Translating it yields CASSPYRGKGDGHTF.